This record covers a single T cell receptor beta chain. Its antigen is not known. This sample was taken from a study of cytomegalovirus exposure and HLA in healthy donors. General study results and limits: Rare sequences made up most TCRs, while some public TCRs were found in many donors.

The CDR3 loop spans 15 amino acids. Deletions cut 2 bases from V and 0 bases from J, with 8 bases between. The germline V gene has CDR1 SGHRS and CDR2 YFSETQ. Measured with immunoSEQ multiplex PCR; TCRdb has only the in-frame clones, and not every one. Altogether roughly 150,000 clones are present, roughly nine tenths being singletons, with the ten largest covering approximately 0.7%. The J gene is TRBJ2-2, the V gene TRBV5-1; D remains unclear. Sequencing input: PBMCs. The TCR was taken from a young man in good health and CMV-seronegative. The CDR3 DNA is TGCGCCAGCAGCTTACGTACGGCGAACACCGGGGAGCTGTTTTTT. Its translation: CASSLRTANTGELFF.